The 22 T cell receptor beta chains below all came from one sample that was sequenced in a study of read filtering for tumor transcriptome and immune sequencing. The library was built from about 0.4 ug RNA with molecular barcoded adaptors for alpha/delta and beta/gamma chains. TCRdb fed the reads into MiXCR, producing one record per CDR3 protein. The table includes 8,900 or so distinct CDR3 sequences, about 17% detected once. The sample was a population of CD138-negative cells sorted from bone marrow. These receptor sequences come from a donor over 35 with multiple myeloma.

This clonotype was counted ten times or more. This chain uses TRBV20-1 with TRBJ2-1, with 8 bases matching TRBD2. This CDR3 has 16 amino acids. Germline values: CDR1 DFQATT, CDR2 SNEGSKA (reference sequence). Germline trimming cut 3 bases from V and 7 bases from J; bases unmatched to any gene: 14. Here the CDR3 reads CSASSPSDGRGNEQFF. CDR3 coding DNA: TGCAGTGCTAGTTCTCCCTCGGACGGGAGGGGGAATGAGCAGTTCTTC.

At least ten counts were recorded for this clonotype. The chain couples TRBV5-6 to TRBJ2-3; no clear D. Germline V gives CDR1 SGHDT, CDR2 YYEEEE. The CDR3 is made up of 11 amino acids. Trimming pared 2 bases from V and 6 bases from J, leaving 4 bases between. The CDR3 coding sequence is TGTGCCAGCAGCTTTAGGGATACGCAGTATTTT. Amino acid sequence: CASSFRDTQYF.

This clonotype has a count of ten or more. V is TRBV7-8 and J is TRBJ1-1; no reliable D call. The CDR3 covers 12 residues. The V gene's germline CDR1 is SGHVS and CDR2 FQNEAQ. Between the trimmed V and J ends, which lost 3 bases and 6 bases, there was a span of 8 bases. The CDR3 nucleotides read TGTGCCAGCAGCTTTAACCTCGCTGAAGCTTTCTTT. Translation gives CASSFNLAEAFF.

This clonotype came up once. A read error is likely, as this CDR3 ends without the conserved phenylalanine or tryptophan. The chain employs TRBV4-2 and TRBJ1-1; TRBD1 might be the D (5 bases). There are 14 residues in the CDR3. V was cut by 0 bases and J by 3 bases, with 8 bases left in between. Germline CDR1 and CDR2: LGHNA and YNFKEQ. Here the CDR3 reads CASSQESGDTEAFS. For the CDR3, the DNA is TGTGCCAGCAGCCAAGAGTCGGGGGACACTGAAGCTTTCTCT.

This clonotype was seen at least ten times. The chain recombines TRBV4-3 with TRBJ1-1; perhaps TRBD1 as D (6 bases). V lost 3 bases to trimming and J lost 3 bases, with 8 bases between them. Germline-derived CDR1 and CDR2 are LGHNA and YSLEER. The length of the CDR3 is 13 residues. This CDR3 is CASSQSGDTEAFF. The DNA of the CDR3 is TGCGCCAGCAGCCAGTCAGGGGACACTGAAGCTTTCTTT.

This clonotype was seen many times. J is TRBJ2-3 and V is TRBV12-3 or TRBV12-4, with 7 nucleotides matching TRBD2. The CDR3 extends over 14 amino acids. Trimming removed 6 bases from V and 7 bases from J; junction bases left unmatched: 10. CDR3 in DNA: TGTGCCAGCAGCCTCTCGAGCGGGGCGAATACGCAGTATTTT. This encodes CASSLSSGANTQYF.

The sample holds many counts of this clonotype. V usage is TRBV5-1 and J usage is TRBJ1-5, with D hard to call. The CDR3 contains 14 residues. CDR1 is SGHRS, CDR2 YFSETQ, per germline. Trimming left V 0 bases short and J 6 bases short, with 10 bases between. This CDR3 is CASSLVGGVQPQHF. CDR3 DNA sequence: TGCGCCAGCAGCTTGGTAGGCGGGGTTCAGCCCCAGCATTTT.

This clonotype was counted ten times or more. This CDR3 reads CASSYGLLGGYYGYTF. In nucleotides, the CDR3 is TGTGCCAGCAGTTACGGACTTCTAGGTGGATACTATGGCTACACCTTC. J is TRBJ1-2 and V is TRBV6-5; D is undetermined. Trimming stripped 2 bases from V and 3 bases from J, with 16 bases between. This CDR3 comprises 16 residues. Germline V lookup: CDR1 MNHEY, CDR2 SVGAGI.

This clonotype was seen ten or more times. The chain joins TRBV28 to TRBJ2-2, with TRBD1 identical over 7 bases. The V gene's germline CDR1 is MDHEN and CDR2 SYDVKM. With V trimmed by 6 bases and J by 5 bases, 9 bases remained unmatched. This CDR3 is 15 amino acids long. The CDR3 DNA sequence: TGTGCCAGCAGATCGGGACAGAAGATAACCGGGGAGCTGTTTTTT. Encoded protein: CASRSGQKITGELFF.

With regard to this clonotype: At one of its ends the junction is not consistent with the germline gene, which may arise from a read error. This chain joins TRBV11-3 and TRBJ2-1; D ambiguous. CDR1 and CDR2 (germline): SGHNT, YENEEA. This CDR3 has 11 residues. The DNA of the CDR3 is TGTGCCAGCACCTTATGGAATGAGCAGTTCTTC. This gives the protein CASTLWNEQFF. The full variable domain, completed using reference TRBV11-3 and TRBJ2-1, is EAGVVQSPRYKIIEKKQPVAFWCNPISGHNTLYWYLQNLGQGPELLIRYENEEAVDDSQLPKDRFSAERLKGVDSTLKIQPAELGDSAVYLCASTLWNEQFFGPGTRLTVL.

In its sample, this clonotype ranks as medium-sized. The rearrangement joins TRBV7-2 to TRBJ2-7; TRBD2 agrees at 9 bases. Germline CDR1 reads SGHTA; CDR2 reads FQGNSA. Trimming removed 4 bases from V and 7 bases from J; junction bases left unmatched: 11. CDR3 length equals 15 residues. The CDR3 DNA is TGTGCCAGCAGCTCCTCCGGTGATAGCGGGGGAGAGCAGTACTTC. This sequence encodes CASSSSGDSGGEQYF.

In this sample, this clonotype turned up many times. This chain links TRBV11-2 with TRBJ1-4; D gene unclear. V lost 0 bases to trimming and J lost 8 bases, with 13 bases between them. The CDR3 has 15 amino acids. Germline V gene lookup returns CDR1 SGHAT and CDR2 FQNNGV. In DNA, the CDR3 is TGTGCCAGCAGCTTAGATCCCCAGGTGGGGGAAAAACTGTTTTTT. Amino acids: CASSLDPQVGEKLFF.

This clonotype was found many times. Because it lacks the conserved phenylalanine or tryptophan at the end, this CDR3 is likely a read error. It is unclear where the CDR3 begins or ends on the DNA, so no DNA is shown, and the CDR3 is as TCRdb lists it. The chain recombines TRBV7-3 with TRBJ2-3; the D segment call TRBD1 is taken from the table without a DNA check. Ends included, the CDR3 has 14 residues. CDR1 is SGHTA and CDR2 is FQGTGA in the germline V gene. The CDR3 here is CASSSGAGAADTQY.

This clonotype was seen at least ten times. The chain carries TRBV20-1 and TRBJ1-2; 7 positions match TRBD1. Per germline, CDR1 DFQATT and CDR2 SNEGSKA (reference sequence). Losses at the gene ends were 1 base for V and 4 bases for J; bases not matched to a gene: 9. This CDR3 is 15 amino acids long. In DNA, the CDR3 is TGCAGTGCTAGAGGGGCTCGACAGGGCGGCTATGGCTACACCTTC. Translation gives CSARGARQGGYGYTF.

The chain carries TRBV11-3 and TRBJ1-1; maybe TRBD1 (5 bases). The CDR3 is 14 residues long. Between the trimmed V and J ends, which lost 5 bases and 0 bases, there was a span of 10 bases. Germline-derived CDR1 and CDR2 are SGHNT and YENEEA. The DNA for the CDR3 is TGTGCCAGCAGCGGGGACGGAGTGAACACTGAAGCTTTCTTT. Translating it yields CASSGDGVNTEAFF. Complete variable domain (other parts from reference TRBV11-3 and TRBJ1-1): EAGVVQSPRYKIIEKKQPVAFWCNPISGHNTLYWYLQNLGQGPELLIRYENEEAVDDSQLPKDRFSAERLKGVDSTLKIQPAELGDSAVYLCASSGDGVNTEAFFGQGTRLTVV.

About this clonotype itself: Being one base from a much bigger clone, this may be a read error. The chain is built from TRBV7-8 and TRBJ2-3; TRBD2 matches 11 bases. V shed 5 bases, J shed 7 bases, and the junction held 8 bases outside the gene matches. The germline gives CDR1 SGHVS, CDR2 FQNEAQ. CDR3 length: 15 amino acids. Here the CDR3 DNA reads TGTGCCAGCAGCCCCAGACTAGCGGGATGGTATACGCAGTATTTT. This translates into CASSPRLAGWYTQYF.

This clonotype has at least ten counts. The rearrangement links TRBV2 to TRBJ2-1; 10 nucleotides agree with TRBD2. Germline CDR1 and CDR2: SNHLY and FYNNEI. The V segment lost 8 bases and the J segment 7 bases; nucleotides outside the gene matches: 11. This CDR3 region has 15 residues. The CDR3 loop reads CASGPSGSAENEQFF. CDR3 sequence (DNA): TGTGCCAGCGGCCCTAGCGGGAGCGCCGAAAATGAGCAGTTCTTC.

This clonotype was detected many times. V and J are TRBV2 and TRBJ1-5; D ambiguous. CDR1 is SNHLY, CDR2 FYNNEI, per germline. The CDR3 consists of 15 residues. V was shortened by 1 base and J by 0 bases, with 7 bases between the two germline ends. The CDR3 loop reads CASSEVRSSNQPQHF. The CDR3 bases are TGTGCCAGCAGTGAAGTGAGGAGTAGCAATCAGCCCCAGCATTTT.

This clonotype rates as medium-sized. The chain recombines TRBV9 with TRBJ2-1; either TRBD1 or TRBD2 may fit D (5 bases each). Trimming left V 4 bases short and J 0 bases short, with 11 bases between. From germline, CDR1 is SGDLS and CDR2 YYNGEE. The CDR3 runs to 15 residues. The CDR3, as DNA: TGTGCCAGCAGCCCCGTGGGGGACTCCTACAATGAGCAGTTCTTC. Protein sequence: CASSPVGDSYNEQFF.

This clonotype has a count of ten or more. V gene TRBV20-1 combines with J gene TRBJ1-5; 7 bases line up with TRBD1. CDR1 is DFQATT, CDR2 SNEGSKA, per germline (reference sequence). The V gene end was trimmed by 4 bases and the J gene end by 3 bases; junction bases not matched to a gene: 9. The CDR3 totals 15 residues. CDR3 coding DNA: TGCAGTGCTATTGCGGGACAGATTTCCAATCAGCCCCAGCATTTT. Protein sequence: CSAIAGQISNQPQHF.

Details on this clonotype: It differs at one base from a far larger clone, so likely a read error. This sequence joins TRBV7-9 and TRBJ1-6, with a possible D match to TRBD1 (5 bases). The DNA end lines up better with TRBJ1-1; the J call may be wrong. The CDR3 is made up of 17 amino acids. Germline V gene data show CDR1 as SEHNR and CDR2 as FQNEAQ (reference sequence). CDR3 loop: CASSLATGTSKNTKAFF. CDR3 DNA: TGTGCCAGCAGCTTAGCGACGGGGACCTCTAAGAACACTAAAGCTTTCTTT.

This clonotype was found many times. CDR3 sequence (DNA): TGCGCCAGCAGCCAAGCCCTCACCGGGACAATGGGCAACGAGCAGTACTTC. Amino acids: CASSQALTGTMGNEQYF. The chain has TRBV4-3 and TRBJ2-7; perhaps TRBD1 as D (6 bases). Deletions cut 1 base from V and 5 bases from J, with 21 bases between. The V gene's germline CDR1 is LGHNA and CDR2 YSLEER. This CDR3 contains 17 residues.